A single sample gave rise to the 19 T cell receptor beta chains below, sequenced in a study of long-term antiretroviral therapy in people with HIV. With survey level as its setting, the immunoSEQ assay was v3.0. Measured with immunoSEQ multiplex PCR; TCRdb has only the in-frame clones, and not every one. The sample contains more than 35,000 clones, 75% to 90% of which appear only once. The sequencing here drew on unsorted PBMCs, taken 1.5 years after starting antiretroviral therapy. The origin of the receptors is a man between 18 and 29 years old with HIV.

The V gene is TRBV19, the J gene TRBJ1-5; the D is unclear. Germline V gene data show CDR1 as LNHDA and CDR2 as SQIVND (reference sequence). Trimming cost V 9 bases and J 2 bases, with 14 bases left between them. The CDR3 is 14 residues long. The CDR3 here is CASMNSLGNQPQHF. The CDR3 DNA sequence: TGTGCCAGCATGAACAGCCTAGGCAATCAGCCCCAGCATTTT.

The chain carries TRBV11-2 and TRBJ1-1, with D perhaps TRBD1 (6 bases). With 6 bases removed from V and 0 bases from J, the gap between germline ends came to 14 bases. Germline-derived CDR1 and CDR2 are SGHAT and FQNNGV. CDR3 size: 15 residues. The CDR3 here is CASRSDRRLNTEAFF. CDR3 DNA: TGTGCCAGCAGATCCGACAGGCGGCTGAACACTGAAGCTTTCTTT. The variable domain in full, with the rest retrieved from reference TRBV11-2 and TRBJ1-1, is EAGVAQSPRYKIIEKRQSVAFWCNPISGHATLYWYQQILGQGPKLLIQFQNNGVVDDSQLPKDRFSAERLKGVDSTLKIQPAKLEDSAVYLCASRSDRRLNTEAFFGQGTRLTVV.

A few counts support this clone. The CDR3 protein is CASSVEGGSQYEQYF. CDR3 bases: TGTGCCAGCAGCGTAGAGGGGGGCAGCCAGTACGAGCAGTACTTC. V and J are TRBV9 and TRBJ2-7, with D perhaps given as TRBD1 or TRBD2 (6 bases each). The germline gives CDR1 SGDLS, CDR2 YYNGEE. V was shortened by 0 bases and J by 4 bases, with 14 bases between the two germline ends. The CDR3 has 15 residues.

V usage is TRBV9 and J usage is TRBJ1-3, with TRBD1 as a possible D gene (5 bases). V was clipped by 0 bases and J by 0 bases, with 19 bases between them. Germline V gene sequence: CDR1 SGDLS, CDR2 YYNGEE. This CDR3 is 19 amino acids long. Here the CDR3 reads CASSVDGGIGSFSGNTIYF. CDR3 coding DNA: TGTGCCAGCAGCGTAGATGGGGGAATAGGCTCGTTCTCTGGAAACACCATATATTTT.

The V call is TRBV13, the J call TRBJ2-7; D possibly uses TRBD1 or TRBD2 (6 bases each). This CDR3 contains 13 residues. Germline values: CDR1 PRHDT, CDR2 FYEKMQ (reference sequence). Trimming left V 5 bases short and J 6 bases short, with 14 bases between. The CDR3 region has the DNA TGTGCCAGCAGCGCAGAGGGGGGTCTCGAGCAGTACTTC. The encoded protein is CASSAEGGLEQYF.

The CDR3 nucleotides are TGTGCCAGCAGCCGGGGGAGGGGGGACGAGCAGTACTTC. Translating it yields CASSRGRGDEQYF. The gene calls are TRBV5-6 and TRBJ2-7, with D maybe TRBD2 (7 bases). V shed 4 bases and J shed 5 bases, with 13 bases lying between them. This CDR3 region has 13 residues. Per germline, CDR1 SGHDT and CDR2 YYEEEE.

The rearrangement joins TRBV29-1 to TRBJ2-7; D uncertain. The CDR3 spans 11 residues. Trimming removed 4 bases at V and 3 bases at J, with 7 bases between. CDR1 is SQVTM and CDR2 is ANQGSEA in the germline V gene. The chain's CDR3 is CSVGWSYEQYF. CDR3 in DNA: TGCAGCGTTGGTTGGAGCTACGAGCAGTACTTC.

The count of this clone is one. The chain combines TRBV4-3 with TRBJ2-7, with 12 nucleotides matching TRBD2. This CDR3 has 15 residues. Germline V gene data show CDR1 as LGHNA and CDR2 as YSLEER. J lost 2 bases, V lost 1 base, and 0 bases had no gene match. The DNA of the CDR3 is TGCGCCAGCAGCCAAGCTAGCGGGAGGGCCTACGAGCAGTACTTC. It yields the protein CASSQASGRAYEQYF.

The J gene is TRBJ2-1, the V gene TRBV29-1; a possible D gene is TRBD2 (6 bases). The length of the CDR3 is 13 residues. V lost 6 bases and J lost 0, with 9 bases in between. Germline CDR1 and CDR2: SQVTM and ANQGSEA. This chain's CDR3 is CSVTTSSYNEQFF. The CDR3 region has the DNA TGCAGCGTCACGACTAGCTCCTACAATGAGCAGTTCTTC.

The V call is TRBV27, the J call TRBJ2-2; TRBD2 aligns across 9 bases. The CDR3 loop spans 16 amino acids. Germline V gives CDR1 MNHEY, CDR2 SMNVEV (reference sequence). Germline trimming cut 3 bases from V and 7 bases from J; bases unmatched to any gene: 9. CDR3 DNA sequence: TGTGCCAGCAGTTTTGTGGCGGGAGGGCCGGGCGGGGAGCTGTTTTTT. It translates to CASSFVAGGPGGELFF.

The chain links TRBV21-1 to TRBJ2-7; TRBD2 is the table's D call and was not checked against the DNA. TRBV21-1 is a known pseudogene. This CDR3 contains 13 residues. The CDR3 sequence: CASSPELVWVQYF. The DNA for the CDR3 is TGTGCCAGCAGCCCGGAGTTAGTCTGGGTGCAGTACTTC.

This chain uses TRBV9 with TRBJ2-1; 11 bases are shared with TRBD2. Per germline, CDR1 SGDLS and CDR2 YYNGEE. Trimming removed 4 bases from V and 4 bases from J; junction bases left unmatched: 7. The length of the CDR3 is 16 residues. In DNA, the CDR3 is TGTGCCAGCAGCCCAGGGACTAGCGGAACATACAATGAGCAGTTCTTC. Protein: CASSPGTSGTYNEQFF. Using reference TRBV9 and TRBJ2-1 for the parts outside the CDR3, the full variable domain is DSGVTQTPKHLITATGQRVTLRCSPRSGDLSVYWYQQSLDQGLQFLIQYYNGEERAKGNILERFSAQQFPDLHSELNLSSLELGDSALYFCASSPGTSGTYNEQFFGPGTRLTVL.

The chain couples TRBV7-9 to TRBJ2-1, with D possibly being TRBD1 or TRBD2 (5 bases each). V lost 4 bases and J lost 10, with 17 bases in between. There are 14 residues in the CDR3. Germline lookup yields CDR1 SEHNR and CDR2 FQNEAQ (reference sequence). The CDR3 coding sequence is TGTGCCAGCAGCTCGTTAGGGACGGCCTACGAGCAGTTCTTC. It is translated as CASSSLGTAYEQFF.

The chain recombines TRBV4-3 with TRBJ2-1; D may be TRBD2 (5 bases). The V and J ends lost 6 bases and 0 bases respectively, with 9 bases between them. The germline CDR1 and CDR2 sequences are LGHNA and YSLEER. This CDR3 comprises 14 residues. The CDR3 region is CASSWGASYNEQFF. CDR3 bases: TGCGCCAGCAGTTGGGGAGCCTCCTACAATGAGCAGTTCTTC.

This chain connects TRBV7-9 to TRBJ2-2, with TRBD2 matching over 7 bases. The CDR3 is 15 residues long. Germline V gene sequence: CDR1 SEHNR, CDR2 FQNEAQ (reference sequence). The V and J ends lost 5 bases and 6 bases, in that order; junction bases with no gene match: 9. This CDR3 reads CASSHPGGRAGELFF. The CDR3 coding sequence is TGTGCCAGCAGCCACCCTGGCGGGAGAGCCGGGGAGCTGTTTTTT.

The chain links TRBV29-1 to TRBJ1-1; 8 bases match TRBD1. The CDR3 runs 12 residues. The junction had 4 bases not matched to a gene; V was cut back by 5 bases and J by 5 bases. The V gene's germline CDR1 is SQVTM and CDR2 ANQGSEA. CDR3 DNA: TGCAGCGTTCGACAGGGGAGGACTGAAGCTTTCTTT. The encoded protein is CSVRQGRTEAFF.

The V gene is TRBV5-1, the J gene TRBJ2-7, with TRBD2 matching 8 bases. V was clipped by 0 bases and J by 7 bases; unmatched bases: 9. CDR1 and CDR2 from the germline V gene are SGHRS and YFSETQ. The length of the CDR3 is 15 residues. CDR3 DNA sequence: TGCGCCAGCAGCTTGGGTGGGACCGGCGGGGGGGAGCAGTACTTC. Encoded protein: CASSLGGTGGGEQYF.

This sequence joins TRBV5-4 and TRBJ1-1; maybe TRBD1 (5 bases). The V gene's germline CDR1 is SGHNT and CDR2 YYREEE (reference sequence). The CDR3 is made up of 14 amino acids. Trimming pared 1 base from V and 1 base from J, leaving 8 bases between. CDR3 protein: CASSLLTENTEAFF. The CDR3 DNA reads as TGTGCCAGCAGCTTGCTGACAGAGAACACTGAAGCTTTCTTT.

This rearrangement joins TRBV19 to TRBJ2-7; tentative D call: TRBD2 (6 bases). The V gene lost 4 bases and the J gene lost 2 bases, with 9 bases spanning the gap. CDR3 length equals 13 residues. Germline V gene sequence: CDR1 LNHDA, CDR2 SQIVND (reference sequence). CDR3 DNA: TGTGCCAGTAGTAGCGGAGGGCCCTACGAGCAGTACTTC. Encoded protein: CASSSGGPYEQYF.